One sample yielded the 14 T cell receptor beta chains listed below, sequenced in a study of radiotherapy plus CTLA-4 blockade in lung cancer. Sequenced by immunoSEQ multiplex PCR; TCRdb stores in-frame clones only, minus some. The sample yields about 60,000 clones, over 65% seen once. The starting material was peripheral blood, obtained from a patient treated with radiotherapy plus ipilimumab. Source of these receptors: a human donor with non-small cell lung cancer who had a partial response to radiotherapy plus ipilimumab.

Sample share makes this clone medium-sized. The rearrangement links TRBV6-6 to TRBJ1-1; D unclear. The CDR3 loop spans 14 amino acids. The germline CDR1 and CDR2 sequences are MNHNY and SVGAGI (reference sequence). V was trimmed by 2 bases and J by 4 bases, leaving 11 bases between them. Here the CDR3 DNA reads TGTGCCAGCAGTTACCATCCGGGGAGCACTGAAGCTTTCTTT. Protein: CASSYHPGSTEAFF.

This chain uses TRBV25-1 with TRBJ1-2, with unresolved D. Germline V gives CDR1 MGHDK, CDR2 SYGVNS. Trimming stripped 1 base from V and 4 bases from J, with 10 bases between. The CDR3 runs to 14 residues. The CDR3 sequence: CASSESPNPYGYTF. The CDR3 coding sequence is TGTGCCAGCAGTGAATCCCCCAATCCCTATGGCTACACCTTC.

This clone has a handful of counts. The chain joins TRBV30 to TRBJ1-1; a weak D match, TRBD1 (6 bases). V shed 3 bases and J shed 4 bases, with 15 bases lying between them. Looked up from germline, CDR1 is GTSNPN and CDR2 is SVGIG (reference sequence). CDR3 length: 14 amino acids. CDR3 nucleotides: TGTGCCTGGAGCCCGGCAGGGGTGGGCACTGAAGCTTTCTTT. It codes for CAWSPAGVGTEAFF.

The chain links TRBV6-6 to TRBJ1-1; no definite D call. The germline V gene has CDR1 MNHNY and CDR2 SVGAGI (reference sequence). The CDR3 has 16 amino acids. Between the trimmed V and J ends, which lost 6 bases and 4 bases, there was a span of 21 bases. The CDR3 sequence: CASSPTRHTPGTEAFF. CDR3 nucleotides: TGTGCCAGCAGCCCTACAAGGCATACTCCGGGCACTGAAGCTTTCTTT.

This clone has a single count. The rearrangement links TRBV5-1 to TRBJ1-2, with D possibly matching TRBD1 (6 bases). Germline CDR1 reads SGHRS; CDR2 reads YFSETQ. The CDR3 is made up of 13 amino acids. The V gene lost 4 bases and the J gene lost 2 bases, with 9 bases spanning the gap. CDR3 DNA: TGCGCCAGCAGCCCCCAGGGGAACTATGGCTACACCTTC. It codes for CASSPQGNYGYTF.

This clone appeared a few times. This specimen includes other DNA sequences encoding the same CDR3. This chain joins TRBV6-5 and TRBJ1-1, with no clear D. The CDR3 has 13 amino acids. Trimming left V 2 bases short and J 5 bases short, with 9 bases between. Per germline, CDR1 MNHEY and CDR2 SVGAGI. The CDR3 spells CASSYGRGTEAFF. Written as DNA, the CDR3 is TGTGCCAGCAGTTACGGGAGAGGTACTGAAGCTTTCTTT.

The chain has TRBV19 and TRBJ2-5; 8 nucleotides agree with TRBD2. J lost 3 bases, V lost 5 bases, and 5 bases had no gene match. Germline V gives CDR1 LNHDA, CDR2 SQIVND (reference sequence). The CDR3 length is 14 residues. CDR3 DNA sequence: TGTGCCAGTAGTTTCAGCGGGGGAAAAGAGACCCAGTACTTC. This translates into CASSFSGGKETQYF.

The chain employs TRBV7-8 and TRBJ2-1; TRBD1 matches at 8 bases. Losses at the gene ends were 5 bases for V and 1 base for J; bases not matched to a gene: 10. The CDR3 spans 17 residues. The germline CDR1 and CDR2 sequences are SGHVS and FQNEAQ. Written as DNA, the CDR3 is TGTGCCAGCAGCCCCTCTGGAAGGACAGGGTCCTACAATGAGCAGTTCTTC. Its protein is CASSPSGRTGSYNEQFF.

The V gene is TRBV6-5, the J gene TRBJ1-5; TRBD1 matches at 8 bases. The CDR3 extends over 13 amino acids. Germline CDR1 reads MNHEY; CDR2 reads SVGAGI. The ends lost 6 bases at V and 6 bases at J; junction bases unmatched: 4. This CDR3 reads CASRGQGGQPQHF. In DNA form, the CDR3 reads TGTGCCAGCAGAGGACAGGGAGGTCAGCCCCAGCATTTT.

The rearrangement links TRBV27 to TRBJ2-1; TRBD2 matches at 15 bases. Germline lookup yields CDR1 MNHEY and CDR2 SMNVEV (reference sequence). This CDR3 has 16 residues. Unmatched junction bases numbered 4, after V lost 6 bases and J lost 4 bases. The CDR3, as DNA: TGTGCCAGCAGGCCCGGACTAGCGGGGGGGTACAATGAGCAGTTCTTC. It translates to CASRPGLAGGYNEQFF.

The rearrangement uses TRBV11-2 and TRBJ1-1; no firm D call. Looked up from germline, CDR1 is SGHAT and CDR2 is FQNNGV. V was cut by 1 base and J by 4 bases, with 10 bases left in between. The CDR3 has 14 residues. The DNA for the CDR3 is TGTGCCAGCAGCTTAGCACGGCTAGGCACTGAAGCTTTCTTT. Protein sequence: CASSLARLGTEAFF. The full variable domain, rest sourced from reference TRBV11-2 and TRBJ1-1, is EAGVAQSPRYKIIEKRQSVAFWCNPISGHATLYWYQQILGQGPKLLIQFQNNGVVDDSQLPKDRFSAERLKGVDSTLKIQPAKLEDSAVYLCASSLARLGTEAFFGQGTRLTVV.

The CDR3 nucleotides read TGTGCCAGCAACACGGAGGGGATAAGGCCTAATGAAAAACTGTTTTTT. This codes for CASNTEGIRPNEKLFF. The chain combines TRBV25-1 with TRBJ1-4; D possibly corresponds to TRBD1 (5 bases). The CDR3 extends over 16 amino acids. The V and J ends lost 7 bases and 3 bases respectively, with 18 bases between them. The V gene's germline CDR1 is MGHDK and CDR2 SYGVNS.

The V and J genes are TRBV9 and TRBJ2-3; 8 nucleotides align to TRBD1. The V gene's germline CDR1 is SGDLS and CDR2 YYNGEE. Unmatched junction bases numbered 2, after V lost 1 base and J lost 1 base. CDR3 length: 15 residues. As DNA, the CDR3 is TGTGCCAGCAGCGTAAGGACAGGGCGCACAGATACGCAGTATTTT. As protein: CASSVRTGRTDTQYF.

The chain joins TRBV29-1 to TRBJ2-1; D is possibly TRBD1 (5 bases). This CDR3 comprises 12 residues. The V end was cut by 6 bases, the J end by 5 bases, with 11 bases between. Germline V gene data show CDR1 as SQVTM and CDR2 as ANQGSEA. Written as DNA, the CDR3 is TGCAGCGTGCGGCAGGGAAACAATGAGCAGTTCTTC. Protein: CSVRQGNNEQFF.